This T cell receptor beta chain was retrieved from a study of PD-1 blockade in classical Hodgkin lymphoma. General study results and limits: Baseline diversity in complete responders resembled that of newly diagnosed patients.

Sequencing was performed with immunoSEQ multiplex PCR; in TCRdb, only in-frame clones are kept and a portion is missing. This table holds 20,000 to 25,000 clones, roughly 75% found once. On this clone itself: Antigen specificity is unknown.

With no exception, relapse followed autologous stem cell transplantation in all patients, and brentuximab vedotin exposure varied. The sequenced sample was peripheral blood mononuclear cells (PBMCs), obtained before the second cycle of nivolumab. This sequence originates from a human donor with classical Hodgkin lymphoma.

CDR3 region: CASSAVGPGSPLHF. The CDR3 coding sequence is TGTGCCAGCAGCGCCGTAGGTCCCGGTTCACCCCTCCACTTT. The V call is TRBV6-6, the J call TRBJ1-6; D remains unclear. CDR3 length equals 14 residues. Germline V gives CDR1 MNHNY, CDR2 SVGAGI (reference sequence). V dropped 6 bases and J dropped 9 bases, with 15 bases sitting between them.